One sample yielded the 8 T cell receptor beta chains listed below, sequenced in a study of T cell responses to AZD1222 COVID-19 vaccine. This table comes from immunoSEQ multiplex PCR, and its TCRdb copy is limited to in-frame clones, with some not included. This table holds over 150,000 clones, about nine tenths found once. The sequences come from peripheral blood, collected on day 0 of MenACWY control vaccination. Every receptor here comes from an adult in good health.

The genes are TRBV5-4 and TRBJ1-4; D not resolved. V was shortened by 5 bases and J by 0 bases, with 8 bases between the two germline ends. This CDR3 is 14 amino acids long. Germline CDR1 and CDR2: SGHNT and YYREEE (reference sequence). The CDR3 DNA reads as TGTGCCAGCAGTTCGCAGGCAACTAATGAAAAACTGTTTTTT. Its translation: CASSSQATNEKLFF.

CDR3 amino acids: CASRPSREGPLNTEAFF. CDR3 in DNA: TGTGCCAGCAGACCATCCAGGGAGGGCCCCCTGAACACTGAAGCTTTCTTT. This rearrangement joins TRBV7-8 to TRBJ1-1; D possibly corresponds to TRBD1 (5 bases). Trimming cost V 6 bases and J 0 bases, with 20 bases left between them. Germline V gene lookup returns CDR1 SGHVS and CDR2 FQNEAQ. The CDR3 runs to 17 residues.

The genes are TRBV5-1 and TRBJ1-6, with TRBD1 matching 9 bases. After removal of 0 bases from V and 10 bases from J, the junction contained 8 bases not matched to a gene. This CDR3 spans 16 amino acids. Germline V gives CDR1 SGHRS, CDR2 YFSETQ. As DNA, the CDR3 is TGCGCCAGCAGCTTGGGACCGGGACAGGGCGGGTCACCCCTCCACTTT. Translating gives CASSLGPGQGGSPLHF. The complete variable domain, with remaining parts taken from reference TRBV5-1 and TRBJ1-6, reads KAGVTQTPRYLIKTRGQQVTLSCSPISGHRSVSWYQQTPGQGLQFLFEYFSETQRNKGNFPGRFSGRQFSNSRSEMNVSTLELGDSALYLCASSLGPGQGGSPLHFGNGTRLTVT.

The chain has TRBV11-2 and TRBJ1-5; D possibly corresponds to TRBD1 (5 bases). CDR3 length equals 14 residues. Germline V lookup: CDR1 SGHAT, CDR2 FQNNGV. V was clipped by 2 bases and J by 10 bases, with 15 bases between them. As DNA, the CDR3 is TGTGCCAGCAGCTTAAGACAGTCGGGTGGACCCCAGCATTTT. Amino acid sequence: CASSLRQSGGPQHF.

The chain joins TRBV4-1 to TRBJ1-4; 8 bases fit TRBD1. Per the germline V gene, CDR1 is MGHRA and CDR2 is YSYEKL. The CDR3 has 15 amino acids. V was pared by 4 bases and J by 14 bases, with 15 bases of the junction left unmatched. CDR3 region: CASSLVGQGPIHLFF. CDR3 DNA sequence: TGCGCCAGCAGCCTGGTCGGACAGGGTCCCATTCACCTGTTTTTT.

Sample share makes this clone medium-sized. The chain is built from TRBV5-1 and TRBJ2-3; 7 bases agree with TRBD1. Germline assignment: CDR1 SGHRS and CDR2 YFSETQ. Trimming removed 0 bases from V and 3 bases from J; junction bases left unmatched: 4. The CDR3 is 15 amino acids. In DNA, the CDR3 is TGCGCCAGCAGCTTGGTCGGACAGGTTACAGATACGCAGTATTTT. Encoded protein: CASSLVGQVTDTQYF.

This chain joins TRBV5-1 and TRBJ1-2; D might be TRBD1 (6 bases). Germline CDR1 and CDR2: SGHRS and YFSETQ. V was pared by 2 bases and J by 2 bases, with 10 bases between. The CDR3 extends over 14 amino acids. CDR3 residues: CASSFRTENYGYTF. CDR3 nucleotide sequence: TGCGCCAGCAGCTTCAGGACAGAGAACTATGGCTACACCTTC.

This clone was recorded once. The chain combines TRBV19 with TRBJ1-3; 8 bases line up with TRBD1. In germline, CDR1 is LNHDA, CDR2 SQIVND (reference sequence). The CDR3 covers 13 residues. V trimming: 7 bases; J trimming: 7 bases; junction bases outside the gene matches: 6. CDR3 region: CASKIQGANTIYF. The CDR3 nucleotides read TGTGCCAGTAAAATCCAGGGGGCGAACACCATATATTTT.